This TCR beta chain was recorded in a study of T cells expressing NK-cell markers (dated by TCRdb to the early 2020s). Background on the whole study: About 8 donors provided sorted CD3+CD56+NKG2C+, CD3+CD56+NKG2C- and CD3+CD56-NKG2C+ T-cell subsets, whose TCR beta-chain repertoires were profiled. Of the eight sequenced donors, seven were found to be HCMV-seropositive and one was found to be HCMV-seronegative. The eight sequenced donors were randomly selected healthy volunteers, three men and five women. Illumina HiSeq 2000/2500, MiSeq or NextSeq was used to sequence libraries as 2 x 150 bp reads.

From cysteine to phenylalanine, the CDR3 is 14 amino acids long. The nucleotide record is missing. CDR1 and CDR2 are read off the germline V gene (reference sequence) as LNHNV and YYDKDF. Concerning this clonotype: It lacks a known antigen.

HCMV-specific IgG was detected in serum with a commercial ELISA kit to determine HCMV serostatus. Peripheral blood mononuclear cells were isolated from blood by Ficoll density gradient centrifugation. Sequenced using an Illumina HiSeq 2000. The TCR beta cDNA libraries were made using 5'RACE template switching, a step that added both a universal primer site and unique molecular identifiers. Synthesis of cDNA was primed from the TCR beta constant segment and was followed by two consecutive PCR amplification steps. The study's processing was this. MIGEC was used to demultiplex reads and group reads by UMI, and MiTCR was used to assemble and quantify clonotypes. Only TCR cDNA sequences supported by at least two reads were kept to exclude erroneous sequences. The tcR package was used for downstream repertoire analysis, and clonotypes were matched between fractions using CDR3 nucleotide sequence together with V segment. VDJmatch was used to annotate antigen specificity against VDJdb, with one amino acid substitution in CDR3 allowed. TCRdb reprocessed the public reads and reports one entry per CDR3 protein sequence, without DNA. What appears here as the V and J calls and clone size reflects TCRdb's work, not the paper's. The record for this sample contains 550,000 to 600,000 distinct CDR3 sequences. The ten largest clones represent approximately 3.6% of the sample.

The full study reports these points: In more than 5 donors, the dominant CD3+CD56+NKG2C+ clonotypes were found to rank among the top 10 CD8+ clonotypes and to make up roughly 1.0-7.0% of CD8+ T cells. Whether the expanded NKG2C-expressing T cell clones were specific for HCMV antigens remained unclear. Those dominant clonotypes were again the most abundant among CD3+CD56-NKG2C+ cells in a handful of donors, at about 28.3-65%.

The source material was blood T cells: a sorted CD56 or NKG2C T cell subset, CD4+ or CD8+ T cells, or bulk PBMC T cells (not recorded which). This sequence was found in a man between 18 and 35 years old in good health. Donor details come from another sample of the same person, matched by shared clones. The chain joins TRBV15 to TRBJ2-2; TCRdb indicates TRBD2, and absent DNA this call remains unverified. The CDR3 protein: CATSRGGLAGELFF.